The 32 T cell receptor beta chains in this list originate from one sample, sequenced in a study of Ad26.COV2.S vaccination and SARS-CoV-2 variants. The treatment was: roughly 18 received Ad26.COV2.S at low or high dose, single or two shots; roughly 5 received placebo; per-sample allocation not given. Samples analyzed were those drawn on day 63 after the first vaccine or placebo injection. Profiled with immunoSEQ multiplex PCR; TCRdb holds only in-frame clones, not every one. The repertoire holds under 550,000 clones, with 85% to 90% as singletons. The specimen comprised peripheral blood, sampled in a trial of Ad26.COV2.S vaccine versus placebo. The receptor set was obtained from a person between 18 and 65 years old who received the Ad26.COV2.S COVID-19 vaccine or a placebo.

V is TRBV7-9 and J is TRBJ2-5; perhaps TRBD2 as D (6 bases). The V end was cut by 5 bases, the J end by 1 base, with 11 bases between. There are 14 residues in the CDR3. From germline, CDR1 is SEHNR and CDR2 FQNEAQ (reference sequence). This CDR3 reads CASSTRGTQETQYF. The CDR3 DNA reads TGTGCCAGCAGCACACGGGGGACCCAAGAGACCCAGTACTTC.

The rearrangement links TRBV6-5 to TRBJ1-5; D unclear. The V end lost 6 bases, the J end lost 6 bases, and 15 bases lay between the germline ends. CDR1 and CDR2 from the germline V gene are MNHEY and SVGAGI. CDR3 length: 14 residues. The CDR3 sequence is CASRPGFGGQPQHF. In DNA, the CDR3 is TGTGCCAGCAGGCCGGGGTTTGGTGGTCAGCCCCAGCATTTT.

The chain couples TRBV14 to TRBJ2-2, with 8 bases that match TRBD2. V lost 7 bases, J lost 2 bases, and 6 bases stayed unmatched. This CDR3 contains 15 residues. Looked up from germline, CDR1 is SGHDN and CDR2 is FVKESK. Here the CDR3 DNA reads TGTGCCAGCACCCTGAGCGGGGGTAACACCGGGGAGCTGTTTTTT. Its protein is CASTLSGGNTGELFF.

V gene TRBV24-1 combines with J gene TRBJ1-5, with TRBD1 matching over 7 bases. Per germline, CDR1 KGHDR and CDR2 SFDVKD. J was trimmed by 5 bases and V by 5 bases; bases with no gene match: 5. The CDR3 spans 14 residues. DNA of the CDR3: TGTGCCACCAGTGCCAAGACAGGGTATCAGCCCCAGCATTTT. Translating gives CATSAKTGYQPQHF.

This rearrangement joins TRBV10-3 to TRBJ2-1, with a possible D match to TRBD2 (6 bases). Germline loops: CDR1 ENHRY, CDR2 SYGVKD. This CDR3 is 13 amino acids long. V lost 10 bases and J 8 bases, leaving 18 bases between the germline ends. This CDR3 is CATSVGGVDEQFF. Written as DNA, the CDR3 is TGTGCCACTTCGGTGGGCGGGGTCGATGAGCAGTTCTTC.

The chain employs TRBV27 and TRBJ1-1; D might be TRBD1 (5 bases). The ends were cut back, 0 bases at V and 5 bases at J, with 19 bases in the middle. This CDR3 is 17 amino acids long. Germline CDR1 is MNHEY and CDR2 is SMNVEV (reference sequence). This CDR3 is CASSLSAGDALGTEAFF. Here the CDR3 DNA reads TGTGCCAGCAGTTTATCGGCGGGGGACGCTCTAGGGACTGAAGCTTTCTTT.

V gene TRBV19 combines with J gene TRBJ2-1, with 7 bases matching TRBD1. Unmatched junction bases numbered 6, after V lost 4 bases and J lost 6 bases. CDR1 is LNHDA and CDR2 is SQIVND in the germline V gene (reference sequence). The CDR3 covers 14 residues. The CDR3 DNA is TGTGCCAGTAGTAAGGACAGGACTTCCAATGAGCAGTTCTTC. This translates into CASSKDRTSNEQFF.

This clone has a handful of counts. The chain combines TRBV5-8 with TRBJ1-4; no reliable D call. V lost 4 bases, J lost 0 bases, and 10 bases lay in between. The CDR3 is 15 residues long. The germline CDR1 and CDR2 sequences are SGHTS and YDEGEE. CDR3 sequence reads: CASSQPRTTNEKLFF. In DNA form, the CDR3 reads TGTGCCAGCAGCCAACCGAGGACAACTAATGAAAAACTGTTTTTT.

The chain couples TRBV5-1 to TRBJ2-7; a possible D gene is TRBD1 (6 bases). From germline, CDR1 is SGHRS and CDR2 YFSETQ. Trimming took 5 bases from V and 1 from J, leaving 10 bases between them. The CDR3 has 13 amino acids. The CDR3, as DNA: TGCGCCAGCAGACAGGGAGAATCCTACGAGCAGTACTTC. It codes for CASRQGESYEQYF.

This clone was found once. This sequence joins TRBV11-2 and TRBJ2-3; the match to TRBD1 covers 8 bases. Germline V gives CDR1 SGHAT, CDR2 FQNNGV. V dropped 2 bases and J dropped 2; count of bases not matched to a gene: 12. This CDR3 comprises 18 residues. This CDR3 reads CASSLPRTGLIVTDTQYF. As DNA, the CDR3 is TGTGCCAGCAGCTTACCCCGGACAGGGTTGATTGTCACAGATACGCAGTATTTT.

The gene calls are TRBV25-1 and TRBJ1-1; D possibly corresponds to TRBD1 (6 bases). Trimming cost V 6 bases and J 3 bases, with 14 bases left between them. This CDR3 comprises 14 residues. CDR1 and CDR2 from the germline V gene are MGHDK and SYGVNS. This chain's CDR3 is CASSPVGGHTEAFF. The CDR3 coding sequence is TGTGCCAGCAGCCCCGTCGGGGGGCACACTGAAGCTTTCTTT.

The rearrangement joins TRBV18 to TRBJ2-5; unclear D gene. The germline V gene has CDR1 KGHSH and CDR2 LQKENI. V gave up 1 base and J gave up 3 bases, with 6 bases separating them. The CDR3 spans 13 residues. The CDR3 is CASSPRGKETQYF. Here the CDR3 DNA reads TGTGCCAGCTCACCACGGGGTAAAGAGACCCAGTACTTC.

J is TRBJ2-7 and V is TRBV19; 9 nucleotides match TRBD1. The germline V gene encodes CDR1 LNHDA and CDR2 SQIVND (reference sequence). The CDR3 extends over 13 amino acids. Trimming removed 4 bases from V and 5 bases from J; junction bases left unmatched: 3. The CDR3 sequence: CASSRDRADEQYF. In nucleotides, the CDR3 is TGTGCCAGTAGTAGGGACAGGGCAGACGAGCAGTACTTC.

The genes are TRBV11-2 and TRBJ2-3, with a tentative D call TRBD2 (5 bases). CDR1 SGHAT and CDR2 FQNNGV come from the germline V gene. V lost 5 bases to trimming and J lost 3 bases, with 18 bases between them. This CDR3 is 16 amino acids long. Written as DNA, the CDR3 is TGTGCCAGCAGCCGTTATCCCCCGGGGTTTACAGATACGCAGTATTTT. It encodes CASSRYPPGFTDTQYF.

This clone has only one observation. V usage is TRBV5-4 and J usage is TRBJ2-5; no definite D call. Trimming removed 1 base from V and 5 bases from J, with 9 bases in between. This CDR3 has 13 residues. CDR1 is SGHNT and CDR2 is YYREEE in the germline V gene (reference sequence). CDR3 DNA: TGTGCCAGCAGCTTGATCTTCTCCGAGACCCAGTACTTC. It translates to CASSLIFSETQYF.

This rearrangement joins TRBV13 to TRBJ2-1; D not resolved. CDR3 length: 13 residues. Trimming took off 5 bases at V and 7 bases at J, with 12 bases between the two ends. Germline V lookup: CDR1 PRHDT, CDR2 FYEKMQ (reference sequence). The CDR3 region has the DNA TGTGCCAGCAGCGATACACCTAGGAATGAGCAGTTCTTC. Protein: CASSDTPRNEQFF.

The rearrangement joins TRBV28 to TRBJ1-1, with unresolved D. Germline-derived CDR1 and CDR2 are MDHEN and SYDVKM. V was pared by 5 bases and J by 0 bases, with 7 bases between. CDR3 size: 13 residues. CDR3 loop: CASSPTVNTEAFF. The CDR3 bases are TGTGCCAGCAGTCCAACAGTGAACACTGAAGCTTTCTTT.

In regard to this clone: In the same sample, other DNA sequences code for this CDR3. The gene calls are TRBV5-1 and TRBJ1-4; 8 nucleotides match TRBD1. The CDR3 has 15 amino acids. Germline trimming cut 4 bases from V and 6 bases from J; bases unmatched to any gene: 8. Germline V gene sequence: CDR1 SGHRS, CDR2 YFSETQ. This CDR3 reads CASSLRGRRDEKLFF. For the CDR3, the DNA is TGCGCCAGCAGCCTCAGGGGGCGGAGGGATGAAAAACTGTTTTTT.

The chain is built from TRBV4-1 and TRBJ1-1; tentatively, D is TRBD1 (6 bases). The CDR3 consists of 14 residues. V gave up 1 base and J gave up 4 bases, with 10 bases separating them. Germline V CDR1 and CDR2: MGHRA, YSYEKL. In DNA form, the CDR3 reads TGCGCCAGCAGCCAAGCCTCAGGGGTCACTGAAGCTTTCTTT. It specifies CASSQASGVTEAFF.

The chain combines TRBV11-2 with TRBJ2-3; the D call may be TRBD1 or TRBD2 (5 bases each). This CDR3 spans 15 amino acids. V was clipped by 5 bases and J by 3 bases, with 15 bases between them. CDR1 SGHAT and CDR2 FQNNGV come from the germline V gene. Written as DNA, the CDR3 is TGTGCCAGCAGCCACGGGGCTCTCGGGACAGATACGCAGTATTTT. Encoded protein: CASSHGALGTDTQYF.

CDR3 in amino acids: CASNDRARRDSYEQYF. CDR3 sequence (DNA): TGTGCCAGTAACGACAGAGCCCGCCGAGACTCCTACGAGCAGTACTTC. V and J are TRBV5-5 and TRBJ2-7; TRBD1 is a possible D gene (5 bases). V was clipped by 8 bases and J by 0 bases, with 21 bases between them. Germline V lookup: CDR1 SGHKS, CDR2 YYEKEE (reference sequence). The CDR3 length is 16 residues.

The gene calls are TRBV18 and TRBJ2-5; TRBD1 is a possible D gene (6 bases). CDR1 is KGHSH and CDR2 is LQKENI in the germline V gene. This CDR3 spans 15 amino acids. V was cut by 4 bases and J by 0 bases, with 12 bases left in between. The DNA for the CDR3 is TGTGCCAGCTCACACTCCGGACAGAACCAAGAGACCCAGTACTTC. Its protein product is CASSHSGQNQETQYF.

The DNA for the CDR3 is TGCGCCAGCAGCTCGCGACAGGGAAATTCACCCCTCCACTTT. Translated: CASSSRQGNSPLHF. This chain uses TRBV4-3 with TRBJ1-6; 7 nucleotides match TRBD1. Germline CDR1 is LGHNA and CDR2 is YSLEER. With 5 bases clipped from V and 7 bases from J, the junction kept 5 bases outside the gene matches. The CDR3 has 14 amino acids.

The chain uses TRBV19 and TRBJ1-5; D is ambiguous. Germline loops: CDR1 LNHDA, CDR2 SQIVND (reference sequence). This CDR3 comprises 16 residues. V lost 3 bases to trimming and J lost 0 bases, with 12 bases between them. CDR3 in DNA: TGTGCCAGTAGTATCCTTAACCGGGCTAGCAATCAGCCCCAGCATTTT. Translating gives CASSILNRASNQPQHF.

This chain links TRBV9 with TRBJ1-5; 9 bases line up with TRBD1. V trimming: 7 bases; J trimming: 6 bases; junction bases outside the gene matches: 11. The CDR3 sequence is 15 residues long. The germline gives CDR1 SGDLS, CDR2 YYNGEE. The CDR3: CASAPGDRVSQPQHF. The CDR3 DNA sequence: TGTGCCAGCGCTCCAGGGGACAGGGTTAGTCAGCCCCAGCATTTT.

The chain is built from TRBV7-9 and TRBJ1-2; TRBD1 matches at 10 bases. The germline V gene encodes CDR1 SEHNR and CDR2 FQNEAQ (reference sequence). The CDR3 is 15 amino acids. With 1 base clipped from V and 7 bases from J, the junction kept 6 bases outside the gene matches. CDR3 amino acids: CASSLVGTGAFGYTF. The CDR3 DNA follows: TGTGCCAGCAGCTTAGTTGGGACAGGGGCCTTTGGCTACACCTTC. The variable domain in full, with the rest retrieved from reference TRBV7-9 and TRBJ1-2, is DTGVSQNPRHKITKRGQNVTFRCDPISEHNRLYWYRQTLGQGPEFLTYFQNEAQLEKSRLLSDRFSAERPKGSFSTLEIQRTEQGDSAMYLCASSLVGTGAFGYTFGSGTRLTVV.

This chain joins TRBV7-9 and TRBJ1-4, with D uncertain. Germline-derived CDR1 and CDR2 are SEHNR and FQNEAQ (reference sequence). V gave up 1 base and J gave up 0 bases, with 12 bases separating them. This CDR3 is built from 17 residues. CDR3 amino acids: CASSLVPASTTNEKLFF. As DNA, the CDR3 is TGTGCCAGCAGCTTAGTCCCTGCCAGCACAACTAATGAAAAACTGTTTTTT.

This sequence joins TRBV27 and TRBJ2-5, with D unclear. The CDR3 loop spans 15 amino acids. V was pared by 0 bases and J by 4 bases, with 12 bases between. CDR1 MNHEY and CDR2 SMNVEV come from the germline V gene (reference sequence). The CDR3 DNA sequence: TGTGCCAGCAGTTTATCAGGTTTAATAATAGAGACCCAGTACTTC. Protein product: CASSLSGLIIETQYF.

The gene calls are TRBV4-2 and TRBJ1-3, with 7 bases fitting TRBD1. Looked up from germline, CDR1 is LGHNA and CDR2 is YNFKEQ. This CDR3 has 19 residues. Trimming at V came to 0 bases and at J to 0 bases, leaving 11 bases not matched to a gene. The CDR3 DNA sequence: TGTGCCAGCAGCCAAGATAACAGGGGATGGGGTAGCTCTGGAAACACCATATATTTT. Amino acid sequence: CASSQDNRGWGSSGNTIYF.

The V call is TRBV19, the J call TRBJ1-1; the match to TRBD1 covers 7 bases. There are 20 residues in the CDR3. The ends lost 2 bases at V and 7 bases at J; junction bases unmatched: 25. Germline V gene sequence: CDR1 LNHDA, CDR2 SQIVND (reference sequence). This CDR3 is CASSIPPRDRTVTSAGEAFF. In DNA, the CDR3 is TGTGCCAGTAGTATACCCCCCCGGGACAGAACGGTGACCTCGGCTGGTGAAGCTTTCTTT. The whole variable domain, filled in from reference TRBV19 and TRBJ1-1, reads DGGITQSPKYLFRKEGQNVTLSCEQNLNHDAMYWYRQDPGQGLRLIYYSQIVNDFQKGDIAEGYSVSREKKESFPLTVTSAQKNPTAFYLCASSIPPRDRTVTSAGEAFFGQGTRLTVV.

The chain is built from TRBV27 and TRBJ1-5; D may be TRBD1 (5 bases). This CDR3 has 14 amino acids. Germline V gene sequence: CDR1 MNHEY, CDR2 SMNVEV (reference sequence). Trimming removed 6 bases at V and 6 bases at J, with 15 bases between. The CDR3 DNA reads as TGTGCCAGCAGGCCACTTCAGGGTTTTCAGCCCCAGCATTTT. It is translated as CASRPLQGFQPQHF.

CDR3 DNA: TGTGCCAGCAGCTCGGGGACTAGCGGGGGCAGCACAGATACGCAGTATTTT. Translating gives CASSSGTSGGSTDTQYF. The rearrangement links TRBV7-3 to TRBJ2-3; TRBD2 matches 14 bases. The CDR3 covers 17 residues. Germline CDR1 and CDR2: SGHTA and FQGTGA. V lost 4 bases and J lost 0; bases outside the gene matches: 3.